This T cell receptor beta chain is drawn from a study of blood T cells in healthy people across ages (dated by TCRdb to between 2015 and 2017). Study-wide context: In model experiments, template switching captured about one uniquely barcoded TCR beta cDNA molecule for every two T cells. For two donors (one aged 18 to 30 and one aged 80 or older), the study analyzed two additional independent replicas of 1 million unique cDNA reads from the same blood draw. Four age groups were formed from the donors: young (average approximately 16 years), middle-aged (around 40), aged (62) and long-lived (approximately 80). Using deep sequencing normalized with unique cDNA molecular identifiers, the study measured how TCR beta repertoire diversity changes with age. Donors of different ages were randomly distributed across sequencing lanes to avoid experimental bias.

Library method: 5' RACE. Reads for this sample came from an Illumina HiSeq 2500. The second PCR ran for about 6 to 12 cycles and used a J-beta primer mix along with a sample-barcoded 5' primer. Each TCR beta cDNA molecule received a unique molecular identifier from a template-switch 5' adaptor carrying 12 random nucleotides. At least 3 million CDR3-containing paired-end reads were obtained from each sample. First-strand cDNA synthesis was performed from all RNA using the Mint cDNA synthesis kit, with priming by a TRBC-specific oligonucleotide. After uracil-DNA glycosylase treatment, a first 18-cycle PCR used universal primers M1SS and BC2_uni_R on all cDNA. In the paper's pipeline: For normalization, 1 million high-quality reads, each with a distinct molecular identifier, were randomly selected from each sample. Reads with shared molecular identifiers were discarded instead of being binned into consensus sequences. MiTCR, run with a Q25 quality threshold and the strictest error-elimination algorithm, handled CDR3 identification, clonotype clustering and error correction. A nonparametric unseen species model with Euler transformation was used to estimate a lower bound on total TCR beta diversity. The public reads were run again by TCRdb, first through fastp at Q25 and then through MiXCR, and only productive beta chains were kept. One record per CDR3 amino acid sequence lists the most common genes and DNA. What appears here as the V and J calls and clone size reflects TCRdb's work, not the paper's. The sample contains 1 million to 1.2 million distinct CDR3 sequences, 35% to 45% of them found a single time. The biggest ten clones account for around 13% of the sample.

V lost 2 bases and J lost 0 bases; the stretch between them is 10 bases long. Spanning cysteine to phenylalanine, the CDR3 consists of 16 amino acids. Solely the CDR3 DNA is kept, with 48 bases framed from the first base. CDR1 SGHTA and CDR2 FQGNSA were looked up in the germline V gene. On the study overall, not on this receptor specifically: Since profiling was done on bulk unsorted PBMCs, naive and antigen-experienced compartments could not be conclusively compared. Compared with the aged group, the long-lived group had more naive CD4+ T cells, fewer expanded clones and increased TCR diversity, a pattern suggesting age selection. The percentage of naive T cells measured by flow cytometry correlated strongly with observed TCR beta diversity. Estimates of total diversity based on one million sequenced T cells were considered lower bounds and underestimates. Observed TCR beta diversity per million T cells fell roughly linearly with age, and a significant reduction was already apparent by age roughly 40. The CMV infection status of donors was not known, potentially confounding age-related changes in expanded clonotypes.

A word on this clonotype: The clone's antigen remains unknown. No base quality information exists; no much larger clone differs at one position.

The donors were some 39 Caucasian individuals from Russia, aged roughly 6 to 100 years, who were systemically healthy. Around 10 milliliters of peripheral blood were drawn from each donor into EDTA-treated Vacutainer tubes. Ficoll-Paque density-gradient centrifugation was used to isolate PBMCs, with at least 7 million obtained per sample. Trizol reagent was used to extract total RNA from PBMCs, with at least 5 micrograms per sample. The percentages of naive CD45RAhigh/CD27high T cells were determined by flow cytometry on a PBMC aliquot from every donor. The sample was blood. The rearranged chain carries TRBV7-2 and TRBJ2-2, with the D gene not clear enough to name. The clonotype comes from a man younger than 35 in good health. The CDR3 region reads CASSLFRAANTGELFF. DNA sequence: TGTGCCAGCAGCTTATTCCGGGCCGCGAACACCGGGGAGCTGTTTTTT.